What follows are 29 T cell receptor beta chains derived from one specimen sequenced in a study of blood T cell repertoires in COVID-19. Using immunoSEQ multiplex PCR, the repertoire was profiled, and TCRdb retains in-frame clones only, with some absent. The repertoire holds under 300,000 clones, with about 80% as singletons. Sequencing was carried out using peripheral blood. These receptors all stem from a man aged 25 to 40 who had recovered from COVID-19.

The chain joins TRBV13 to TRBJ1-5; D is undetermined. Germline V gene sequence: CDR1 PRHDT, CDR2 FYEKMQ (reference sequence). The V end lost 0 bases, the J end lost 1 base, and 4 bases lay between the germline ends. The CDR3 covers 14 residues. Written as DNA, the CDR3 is TGTGCCAGCAGCTTAGGGGCAAGCAATCAGCCCCAGCATTTT. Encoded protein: CASSLGASNQPQHF.

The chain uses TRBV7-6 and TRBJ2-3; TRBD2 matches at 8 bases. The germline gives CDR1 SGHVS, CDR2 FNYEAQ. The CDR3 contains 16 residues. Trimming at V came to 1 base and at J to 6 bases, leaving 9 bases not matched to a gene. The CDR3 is CASSLDPSGGADTQYF. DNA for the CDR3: TGTGCCAGCAGCTTAGATCCATCGGGGGGGGCTGATACGCAGTATTTT.

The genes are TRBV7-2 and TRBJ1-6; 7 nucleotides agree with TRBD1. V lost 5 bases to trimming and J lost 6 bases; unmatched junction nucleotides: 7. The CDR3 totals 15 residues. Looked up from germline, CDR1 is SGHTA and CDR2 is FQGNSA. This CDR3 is CASSPQTGSNSPLHF. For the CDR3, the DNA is TGTGCCAGCAGCCCTCAGACAGGGAGTAATTCACCCCTCCACTTT. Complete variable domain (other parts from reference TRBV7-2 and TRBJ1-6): GAGVSQSPSNKVTEKGKDVELRCDPISGHTALYWYRQSLGQGLEFLIYFQGNSAPDKSGLPSDRFSAERTGGSVSTLTIQRTQQEDSAVYLCASSPQTGSNSPLHFGNGTRLTVT.

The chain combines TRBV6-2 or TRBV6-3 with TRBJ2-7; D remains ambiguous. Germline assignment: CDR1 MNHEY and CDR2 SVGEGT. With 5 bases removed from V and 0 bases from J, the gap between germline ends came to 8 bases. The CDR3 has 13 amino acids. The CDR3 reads CASSPQNSYEQYV. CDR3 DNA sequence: TGTGCCAGCAGTCCACAGAACTCCTACGAGCAGTACGTC.

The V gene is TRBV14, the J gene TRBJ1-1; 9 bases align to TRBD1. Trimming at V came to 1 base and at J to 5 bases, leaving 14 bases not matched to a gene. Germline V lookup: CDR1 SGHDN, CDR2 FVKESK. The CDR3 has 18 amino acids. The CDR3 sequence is CASSQGTHRGLLPTEAFF. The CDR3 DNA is TGTGCCAGCAGCCAAGGGACGCACAGGGGGCTCCTCCCGACTGAAGCTTTCTTT.

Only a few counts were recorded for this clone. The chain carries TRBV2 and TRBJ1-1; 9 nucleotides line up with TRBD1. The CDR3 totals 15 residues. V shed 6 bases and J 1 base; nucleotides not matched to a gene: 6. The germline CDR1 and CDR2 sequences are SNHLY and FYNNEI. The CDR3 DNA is TGTGCCAGCAGGGAACAGGGGGCTTGGAACACTGAAGCTTTCTTT. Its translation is CASREQGAWNTEAFF.

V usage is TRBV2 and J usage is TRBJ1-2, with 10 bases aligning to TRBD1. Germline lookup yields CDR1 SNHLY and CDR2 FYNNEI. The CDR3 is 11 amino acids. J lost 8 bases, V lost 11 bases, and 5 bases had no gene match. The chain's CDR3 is CAGGQGKGYTF. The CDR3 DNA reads TGTGCCGGGGGACAGGGGAAAGGCTACACCTTC. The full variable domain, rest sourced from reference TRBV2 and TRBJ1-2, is EPEVTQTPSHQVTQMGQEVILRCVPISNHLYFYWYRQILGQKVEFLVSFYNNEISEKSEIFDDQFSVERPDGSNFTLKIRSTKLEDSAMYFCAGGQGKGYTFGSGTRLTVV.

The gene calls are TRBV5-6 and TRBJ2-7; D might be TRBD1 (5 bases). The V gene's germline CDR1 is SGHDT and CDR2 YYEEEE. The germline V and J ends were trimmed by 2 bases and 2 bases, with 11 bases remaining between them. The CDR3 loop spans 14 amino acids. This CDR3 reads CASSFATATYEQYF. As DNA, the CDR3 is TGTGCCAGCAGCTTTGCGACAGCAACCTACGAGCAGTACTTC.

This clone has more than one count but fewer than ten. This CDR3 reads CASSQSSSVEQFF. The CDR3, as DNA: TGCGCCAGCAGTCAATCGTCGTCGGTTGAGCAGTTCTTC. The chain combines TRBV23-1 with TRBJ2-1; D unresolved. TRBV23-1 is flagged as an ORF with uncertain function. The CDR3 length is 13 residues. Trimming removed 0 bases at V and 9 bases at J, with 9 bases between.

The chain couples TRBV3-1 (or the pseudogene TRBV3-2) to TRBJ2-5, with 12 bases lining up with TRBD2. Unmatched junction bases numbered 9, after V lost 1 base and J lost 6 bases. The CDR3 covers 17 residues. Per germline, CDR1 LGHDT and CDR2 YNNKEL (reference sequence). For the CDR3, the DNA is TGTGCCAGCAGCCAAGTGGGGAGACTAGCGGGGGTGAAGACCCAGTACTTC. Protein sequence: CASSQVGRLAGVKTQYF.

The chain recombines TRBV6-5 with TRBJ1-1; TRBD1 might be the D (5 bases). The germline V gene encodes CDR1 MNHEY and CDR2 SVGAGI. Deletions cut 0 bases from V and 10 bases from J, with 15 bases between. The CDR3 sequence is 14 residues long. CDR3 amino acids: CASSYSPMMGGAFF. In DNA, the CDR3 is TGTGCCAGCAGTTACTCCCCTATGATGGGGGGAGCTTTCTTT.

The CDR3 bases are TGTGCCAGCCCTTACAACCGGGAGCACGAGCAGTACTTC. Protein sequence: CASPYNREHEQYF. The chain is built from TRBV12-1 and TRBJ2-7; the table's D call TRBD2 went unverified against the DNA. TRBV12-1 is a pseudogene locus. The CDR3 runs 13 residues.

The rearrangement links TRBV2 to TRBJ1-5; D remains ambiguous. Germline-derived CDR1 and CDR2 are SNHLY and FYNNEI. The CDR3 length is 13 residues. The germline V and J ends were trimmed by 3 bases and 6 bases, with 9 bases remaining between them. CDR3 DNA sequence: TGTGCCAGCAGTGAGAATCGAGTTCAGCCCCAGCATTTT. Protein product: CASSENRVQPQHF.

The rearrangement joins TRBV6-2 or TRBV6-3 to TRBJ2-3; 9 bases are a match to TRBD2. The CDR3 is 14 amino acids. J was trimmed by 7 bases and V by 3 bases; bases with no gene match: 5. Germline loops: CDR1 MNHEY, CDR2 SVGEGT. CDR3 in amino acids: CASSYGTSRYTQYF. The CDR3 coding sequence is TGTGCCAGCAGTTATGGGACTAGCAGGTATACGCAGTATTTT.

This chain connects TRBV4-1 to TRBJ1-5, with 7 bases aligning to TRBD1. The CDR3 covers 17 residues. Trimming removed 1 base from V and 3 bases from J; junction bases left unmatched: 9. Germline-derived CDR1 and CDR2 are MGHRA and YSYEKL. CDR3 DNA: TGCGCCAGCAGCCAAGCCTTCCGACAGGGCATCAATCAGCCCCAGCATTTT. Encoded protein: CASSQAFRQGINQPQHF.

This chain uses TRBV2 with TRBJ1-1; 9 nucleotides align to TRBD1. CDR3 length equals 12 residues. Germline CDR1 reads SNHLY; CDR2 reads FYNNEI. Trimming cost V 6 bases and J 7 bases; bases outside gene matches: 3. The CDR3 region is CASSGQGIEAFF. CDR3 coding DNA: TGTGCCAGCAGCGGACAGGGGATTGAAGCTTTCTTT.

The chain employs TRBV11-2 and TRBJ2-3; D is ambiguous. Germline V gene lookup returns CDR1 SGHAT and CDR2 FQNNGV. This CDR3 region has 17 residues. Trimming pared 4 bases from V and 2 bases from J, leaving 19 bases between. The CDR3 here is CASSSAIEATHTDTQYF. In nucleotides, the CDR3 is TGTGCCAGCAGCTCCGCAATTGAAGCTACTCACACAGATACGCAGTATTTT. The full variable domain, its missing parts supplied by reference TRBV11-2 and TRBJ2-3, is EAGVAQSPRYKIIEKRQSVAFWCNPISGHATLYWYQQILGQGPKLLIQFQNNGVVDDSQLPKDRFSAERLKGVDSTLKIQPAKLEDSAVYLCASSSAIEATHTDTQYFGPGTRLTVL.

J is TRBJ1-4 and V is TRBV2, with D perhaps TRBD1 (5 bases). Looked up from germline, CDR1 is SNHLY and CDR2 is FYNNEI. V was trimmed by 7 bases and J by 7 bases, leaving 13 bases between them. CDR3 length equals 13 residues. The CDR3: CASKAGESEKLFF. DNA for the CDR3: TGTGCCAGCAAGGCGGGGGAAAGTGAAAAACTGTTTTTT.

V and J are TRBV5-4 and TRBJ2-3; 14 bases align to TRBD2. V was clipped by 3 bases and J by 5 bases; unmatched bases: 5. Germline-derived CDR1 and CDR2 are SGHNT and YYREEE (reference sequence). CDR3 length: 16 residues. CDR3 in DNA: TGTGCCAGCAGCTCAGGACTAGCGGGGGGAATAGATACGCAGTATTTT. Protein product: CASSSGLAGGIDTQYF.

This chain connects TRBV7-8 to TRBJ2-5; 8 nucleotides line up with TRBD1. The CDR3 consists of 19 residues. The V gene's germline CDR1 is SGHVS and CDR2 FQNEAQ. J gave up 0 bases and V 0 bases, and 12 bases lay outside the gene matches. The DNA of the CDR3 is TGTGCCAGCAGCTTAGCCGGTCAGGGGGCAAGTGGGTACCAAGAGACCCAGTACTTC. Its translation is CASSLAGQGASGYQETQYF.

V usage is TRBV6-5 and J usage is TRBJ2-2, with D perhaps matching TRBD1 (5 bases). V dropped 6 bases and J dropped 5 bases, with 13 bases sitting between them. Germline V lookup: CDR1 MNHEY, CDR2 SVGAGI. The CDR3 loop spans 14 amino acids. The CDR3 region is CASRRQPITGELFF. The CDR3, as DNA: TGTGCCAGCAGAAGACAGCCGATAACCGGGGAGCTGTTTTTT.

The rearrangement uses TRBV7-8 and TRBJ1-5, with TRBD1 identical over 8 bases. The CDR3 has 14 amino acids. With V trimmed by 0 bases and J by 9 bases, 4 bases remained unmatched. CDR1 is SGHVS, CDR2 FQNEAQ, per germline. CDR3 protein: CASSLAQGVRPQHF. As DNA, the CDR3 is TGTGCCAGCAGCTTAGCACAGGGGGTGAGGCCCCAGCATTTT.

In DNA, the CDR3 is TGTGCCAGCAGCCCTAGGCAGTCGAACACCGGGGAGCTGTTTTTT. This sequence encodes CASSPRQSNTGELFF. This chain uses TRBV5-8 with TRBJ2-2; the D is unclear. The V end was cut by 4 bases, the J end by 0 bases, with 10 bases between. Germline V gives CDR1 SGHTS, CDR2 YDEGEE. This CDR3 spans 15 amino acids.

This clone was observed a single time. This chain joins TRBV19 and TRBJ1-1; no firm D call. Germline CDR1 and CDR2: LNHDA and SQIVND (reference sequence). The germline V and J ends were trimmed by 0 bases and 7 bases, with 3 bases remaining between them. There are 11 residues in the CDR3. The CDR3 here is CASSIDFEAFF. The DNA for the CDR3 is TGTGCCAGTAGTATAGACTTTGAAGCTTTCTTT.

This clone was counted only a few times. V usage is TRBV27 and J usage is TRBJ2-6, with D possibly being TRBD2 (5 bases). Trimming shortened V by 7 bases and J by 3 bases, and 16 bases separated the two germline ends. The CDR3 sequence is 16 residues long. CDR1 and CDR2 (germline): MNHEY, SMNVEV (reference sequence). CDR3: CASTKLAGFGANVLTF. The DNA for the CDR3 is TGTGCCAGCACCAAGCTTGCGGGTTTTGGGGCCAACGTCCTGACTTTC. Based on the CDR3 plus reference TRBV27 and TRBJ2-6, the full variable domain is EAQVTQNPRYLITVTGKKLTVTCSQNMNHEYMSWYRQDPGLGLRQIYYSMNVEVTDKGDVPEGYKVSRKEKRNFPLILESPSPNQTSLYFCASTKLAGFGANVLTFGAGSRLTVL.

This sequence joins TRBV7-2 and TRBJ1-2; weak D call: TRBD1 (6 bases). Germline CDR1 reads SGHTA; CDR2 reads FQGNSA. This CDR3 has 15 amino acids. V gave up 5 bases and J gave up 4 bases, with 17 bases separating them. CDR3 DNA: TGTGCCAGCAGCCCGGAAGGACAGAACCTCTATGGCTACACCTTC. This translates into CASSPEGQNLYGYTF.

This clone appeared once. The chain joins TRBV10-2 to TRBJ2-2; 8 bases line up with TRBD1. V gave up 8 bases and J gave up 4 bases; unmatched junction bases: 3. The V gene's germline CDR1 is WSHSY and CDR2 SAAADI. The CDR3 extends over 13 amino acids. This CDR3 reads CASQGASTGELFF. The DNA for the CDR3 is TGCGCCAGCCAGGGGGCGAGCACCGGGGAGCTGTTTTTT.

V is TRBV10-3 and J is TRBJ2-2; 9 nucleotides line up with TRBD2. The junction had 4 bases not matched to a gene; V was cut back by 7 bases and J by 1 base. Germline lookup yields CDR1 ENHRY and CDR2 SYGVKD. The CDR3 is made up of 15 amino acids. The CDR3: CAITATSGNTGELFF. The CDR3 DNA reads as TGTGCCATCACCGCGACTAGCGGGAACACCGGGGAGCTGTTTTTT.

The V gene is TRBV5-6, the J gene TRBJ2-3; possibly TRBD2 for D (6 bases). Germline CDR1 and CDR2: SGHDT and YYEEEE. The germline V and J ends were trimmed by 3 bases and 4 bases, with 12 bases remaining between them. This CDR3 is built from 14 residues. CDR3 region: CASSSAGPSDTQYF. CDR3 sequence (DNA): TGTGCCAGCAGCTCGGCGGGGCCTTCAGATACGCAGTATTTT.